The 7 T cell receptor beta chains in this list originate from one sample, sequenced in a study of shared clonotypes between healthy human individuals. Generated by immunoSEQ multiplex PCR, the TCRdb table keeps only in-frame clones and is missing some. Of 1,500,000 or so clones in the sample, just under 99% were seen once. Sequencing used naive CD4+ T cells sorted from blood. Regarding subset: CD45RA+ positively selected. The origin of the receptors is a man aged 30-40 years in good health.

For this clone: Other DNA sequences of this sample code for an identical CDR3. The chain employs TRBV7-9 and TRBJ2-1; D assignment may be TRBD1 or TRBD2 (6 bases each). This CDR3 has 15 amino acids. V shed 3 bases and J shed 3 bases, with 12 bases lying between them. The germline gives CDR1 SEHNR, CDR2 FQNEAQ (reference sequence). The CDR3 reads CASSFRRGDYNEQFF. The CDR3 DNA reads TGTGCCAGCAGCTTCAGGAGGGGGGACTACAATGAGCAGTTCTTC. Combining the CDR3 with reference TRBV7-9 and TRBJ2-1 gives the whole variable domain DTGVSQNPRHKITKRGQNVTFRCDPISEHNRLYWYRQTLGQGPEFLTYFQNEAQLEKSRLLSDRFSAERPKGSFSTLEIQRTEQGDSAMYLCASSFRRGDYNEQFFGPGTRLTVL.

This sequence joins TRBV12-5 and TRBJ2-1; D is undetermined. The germline V gene has CDR1 LGHNT and CDR2 FRNRAP. This CDR3 contains 11 residues. V lost 7 bases, J lost 10 bases, and 11 bases lay in between. CDR3 sequence: CASEGGAEQFF. The CDR3 nucleotides are TGTGCTAGTGAAGGCGGAGCGGAGCAGTTCTTC. Based on the CDR3 plus reference TRBV12-5 and TRBJ2-1, the full variable domain is DARVTQTPRHKVTEMGQEVTMRCQPILGHNTVFWYRQTMMQGLELLAYFRNRAPLDDSGMPKDRFSAEMPDATLATLKIQPSEPRDSAVYFCASEGGAEQFFGPGTRLTVL.

This chain joins TRBV29-1 and TRBJ2-7, with D possibly called TRBD1 or TRBD2 (5 bases each). This CDR3 contains 13 residues. Germline assignment: CDR1 SQVTM and CDR2 ANQGSEA. The V and J ends lost 5 bases and 3 bases respectively, with 14 bases between them. CDR3 DNA sequence: TGCAGCGTTCTTGGGACCCCGAGCTACGAGCAGTACTTC. Its translation is CSVLGTPSYEQYF.

The rearrangement links TRBV18 to TRBJ2-2; 11 nucleotides align to TRBD2. V dropped 1 base and J dropped 5; count of bases not matched to a gene: 9. The CDR3 is 18 amino acids. Per germline, CDR1 KGHSH and CDR2 LQKENI. CDR3 residues: CASSPRRLAGSGTGELFF. The CDR3 DNA is TGTGCCAGCTCACCACGGAGACTAGCGGGAAGTGGGACCGGGGAGCTGTTTTTT.

The V call is TRBV7-7, the J call TRBJ2-7; 8 nucleotides align to TRBD1. The CDR3 sequence is 13 residues long. CDR1 and CDR2 (germline): SSHAT, FNYEAQ (reference sequence). V was clipped by 5 bases and J by 9 bases; unmatched bases: 9. CDR3 nucleotide sequence: TGTGCCAGCAGCACAGACAGGGGAGGCGTGCAGTACTTC. Protein product: CASSTDRGGVQYF.

The chain combines TRBV28 with TRBJ2-2, with no clear D. CDR3 length: 14 residues. Germline CDR1 is MDHEN and CDR2 is SYDVKM. With 8 bases removed from V and 7 bases from J, the gap between germline ends came to 17 bases. The CDR3 protein is CASLKKSKLGELFF. DNA of the CDR3: TGTGCCAGCCTCAAGAAGTCTAAGCTCGGGGAGCTGTTTTTT.

This clone was detected only once. The chain has TRBV14 and TRBJ1-2; the D is unclear. The CDR3 has 20 amino acids. Per germline, CDR1 SGHDN and CDR2 FVKESK. Trimming shortened V by 5 bases and J by 6 bases, and 34 bases separated the two germline ends. This CDR3 reads CASSEVNLRMGLAPSNGYTF. In DNA form, the CDR3 reads TGTGCCAGCAGCGAGGTAAATTTGAGGATGGGTCTGGCGCCGAGTAATGGCTACACCTTC.